Listed below are T cell receptor beta chains from one sample, sequenced in a study of T cell changes during pregnancy in multiple sclerosis. Using immunoSEQ multiplex PCR, the repertoire was profiled, and TCRdb retains in-frame clones only, with some absent. The repertoire holds 70,000 or so clones, with 91% as singletons. Here the sequenced sample was peripheral blood, taken in the third trimester of pregnancy. The receptor source for this set is a female donor in good health, enrolled as a control in a pregnancy study. Both conserved end residues are part of each CDR3. A D gene is named only where the DNA matches it firmly. Rows give clone size only sometimes, using once, few, many, or a class for an expanded clone.

clone size: once
J gene: TRBJ1-4
V gene: TRBV7-6
D gene: TRBD1
CDR3 DNA: TGTGCCAGCAGCTTAAGAACCTCGCAGGGGGGTAATGAAAAACTGTTTTTT
CDR3 protein: CASSLRTSQGGNEKLFF

clone size: -
J gene: TRBJ2-2
V gene: TRBV21-1
D gene: -
CDR3 DNA: TGTGCCAGCAGCAAGAGGGGGCTAGCGGGAGAAAACACCGGGGAGCTGTTTTTT
CDR3 protein: CASSKRGLAGENTGELFF

clone size: -
J gene: TRBJ2-4
V gene: TRBV15
D gene: TRBD2
CDR3 DNA: TGTGCCACCAGCAGTATCAGACTAGCGGGAGGGCTAAACATTCAGTACTTC
CDR3 protein: CATSSIRLAGGLNIQYF

clone size: -
J gene: TRBJ1-2
V gene: TRBV19
D gene: TRBD1
CDR3 DNA: TGTGCCAGTAGTACACCATCCGGGACAGGAGAGTTTACCTATGGCTACACCTTC
CDR3 protein: CASSTPSGTGEFTYGYTF

clone size: -
J gene: TRBJ1-1
V gene: TRBV11-1
D gene: -
CDR3 DNA: TGTGCCAGCTCCGGGGGCACTGAAGCTTTCTTT
CDR3 protein: CASSGGTEAFF

clone size: -
J gene: TRBJ2-2
V gene: TRBV29-1
D gene: TRBD1
CDR3 DNA: TGCAGCGTTGATACAGGGGGTGCCGGGGAGCTGTTTTTT
CDR3 protein: CSVDTGGAGELFF

clone size: -
J gene: TRBJ2-5
V gene: TRBV5-1
D gene: TRBD1
CDR3 DNA: TGCGCCAGCAGCTTGGCGGGACAGGGGGCGGGTTACGTTCAGTACTTC
CDR3 protein: CASSLAGQGAGYVQYF

clone size: -
J gene: TRBJ1-2
V gene: TRBV4-1
D gene: TRBD1
CDR3 DNA: TGCGCCAGCAGCCAGGACGTTTTCTTGTTACAGGGGCCTCGCTATGGCTACACCTTC
CDR3 protein: CASSQDVFLLQGPRYGYTF

clone size: -
J gene: TRBJ2-3
V gene: TRBV5-4
D gene: -
CDR3 DNA: TGTGCCAGCAGCCAGTTTCCAATGGCTAGCACTCGCACAGATACGCAGTATTTT
CDR3 protein: CASSQFPMASTRTDTQYF

clone size: -
J gene: TRBJ2-6
V gene: TRBV2
D gene: -
CDR3 DNA: TGTGCCAGCAGTGAAGAACGCGGCTCTGGGGCCAACGTCCTGACTTTC
CDR3 protein: CASSEERGSGANVLTF

clone size: -
J gene: TRBJ1-1
V gene: TRBV27
D gene: -
CDR3 DNA: TGTGCCAGCAGTTACTCCGGAGTTATGAACACTGAAGCTTTCTTT
CDR3 protein: CASSYSGVMNTEAFF

clone size: -
J gene: TRBJ1-5
V gene: TRBV10-2
D gene: -
CDR3 DNA: TGCGCCAGCACCCAAGGATGGGGGGACGGGCAGCCCCAGCATTTT
CDR3 protein: CASTQGWGDGQPQHF

clone size: once
J gene: TRBJ2-3
V gene: TRBV28
D gene: TRBD2
CDR3 DNA: TGTGCCAGCAGTTCTCTCCGGACTAGCGGTTTCACAGATACGCAGTATTTT
CDR3 protein: CASSSLRTSGFTDTQYF

clone size: -
J gene: TRBJ1-2
V gene: TRBV19
D gene: TRBD1
CDR3 DNA: TGTGCCAGTAGTACAGCGGGACAGGGGAACTATGGCTACACCTTC
CDR3 protein: CASSTAGQGNYGYTF

clone size: -
J gene: TRBJ2-1
V gene: TRBV5-1
D gene: TRBD2
CDR3 DNA: TGCGCCAGCAGCTTGGCGCGGGAGTCCTACAATGAGCAGTTCTTC
CDR3 protein: CASSLARESYNEQFF

clone size: -
J gene: TRBJ1-4
V gene: TRBV2
D gene: -
CDR3 DNA: TGTGCCAGTATAAGAGCCTCAACTAATGAAAAACTGTTTTTT
CDR3 protein: CASIRASTNEKLFF

clone size: -
J gene: TRBJ1-3
V gene: TRBV4-1
D gene: -
CDR3 DNA: TGCGCCAGTAAAAAGGGGGGGTTTGTTGGAAACACCATATATTTT
CDR3 protein: CASKKGGFVGNTIYF

clone size: -
J gene: TRBJ1-5
V gene: TRBV6-1
D gene: -
CDR3 DNA: TGTGCCAGCAGTACGGACAGCTTCAATCAGCCCCAGCATTTT
CDR3 protein: CASSTDSFNQPQHF